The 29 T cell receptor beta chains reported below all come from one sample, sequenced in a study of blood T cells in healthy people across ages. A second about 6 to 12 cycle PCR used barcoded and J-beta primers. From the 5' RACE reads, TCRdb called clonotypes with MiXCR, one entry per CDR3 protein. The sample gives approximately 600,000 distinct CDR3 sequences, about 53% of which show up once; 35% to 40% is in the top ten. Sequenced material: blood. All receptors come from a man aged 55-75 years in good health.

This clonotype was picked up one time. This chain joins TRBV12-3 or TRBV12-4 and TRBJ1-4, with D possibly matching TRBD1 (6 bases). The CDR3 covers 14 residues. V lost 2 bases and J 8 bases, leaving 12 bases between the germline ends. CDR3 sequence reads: CASSLTRGIEKLFF. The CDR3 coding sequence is TGTGCCAGCAGTTTAACCAGGGGAATAGAAAAACTGTTTTTT.

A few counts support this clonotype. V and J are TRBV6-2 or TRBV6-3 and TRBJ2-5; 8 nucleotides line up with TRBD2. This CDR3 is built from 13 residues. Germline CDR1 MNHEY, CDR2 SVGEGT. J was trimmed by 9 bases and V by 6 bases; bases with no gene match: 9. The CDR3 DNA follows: TGTGCCAGCAGCCCAACTAGCGGAGGGGCCCAGTACTTC. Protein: CASSPTSGGAQYF.

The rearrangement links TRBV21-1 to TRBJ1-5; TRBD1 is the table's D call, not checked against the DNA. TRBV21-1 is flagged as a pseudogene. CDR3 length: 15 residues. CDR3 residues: CASSQTRGTNQPQHF. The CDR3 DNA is TGTGCCAGCTCCCAGACAAGGGGGACCAATCAGCCCCAGCATTTT.

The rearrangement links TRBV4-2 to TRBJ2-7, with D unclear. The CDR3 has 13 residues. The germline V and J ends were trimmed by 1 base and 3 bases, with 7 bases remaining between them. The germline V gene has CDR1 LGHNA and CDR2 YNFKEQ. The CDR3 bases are TGTGCCAGCAGCCAAGTCAGGAGCTACGAGCAGTACTTC. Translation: CASSQVRSYEQYF.

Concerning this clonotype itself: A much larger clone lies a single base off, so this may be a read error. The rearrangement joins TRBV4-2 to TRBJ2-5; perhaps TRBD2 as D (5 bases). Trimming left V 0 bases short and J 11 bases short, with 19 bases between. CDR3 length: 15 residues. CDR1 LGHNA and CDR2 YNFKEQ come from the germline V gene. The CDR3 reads CASSQDPDFGNEQYF. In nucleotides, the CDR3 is TGTGCCAGCAGCCAAGATCCCGACTTCGGGAATGAGCAGTACTTC.

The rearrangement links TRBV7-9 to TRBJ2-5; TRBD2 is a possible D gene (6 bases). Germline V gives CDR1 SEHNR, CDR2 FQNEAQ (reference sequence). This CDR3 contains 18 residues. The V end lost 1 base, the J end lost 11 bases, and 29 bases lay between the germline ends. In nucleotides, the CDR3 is TGTGCCAGCAGCTTAGTTGGGAGAGCGGGTCCCGCCAGGAATGAGCAGTACTTC. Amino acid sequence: CASSLVGRAGPARNEQYF.

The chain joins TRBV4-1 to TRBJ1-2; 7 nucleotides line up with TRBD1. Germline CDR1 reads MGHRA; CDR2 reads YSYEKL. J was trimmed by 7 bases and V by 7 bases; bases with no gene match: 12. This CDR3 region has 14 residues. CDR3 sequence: CASTRSGGMAGYTF. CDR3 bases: TGCGCCAGCACCCGATCAGGGGGTATGGCTGGCTACACCTTC.

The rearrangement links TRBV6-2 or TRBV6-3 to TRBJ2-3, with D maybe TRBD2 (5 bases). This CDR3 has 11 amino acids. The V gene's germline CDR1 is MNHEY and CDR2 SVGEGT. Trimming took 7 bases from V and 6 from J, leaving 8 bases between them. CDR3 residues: CASTTGDTQYF. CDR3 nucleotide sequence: TGTGCCAGCACCACGGGGGATACGCAGTATTTT.

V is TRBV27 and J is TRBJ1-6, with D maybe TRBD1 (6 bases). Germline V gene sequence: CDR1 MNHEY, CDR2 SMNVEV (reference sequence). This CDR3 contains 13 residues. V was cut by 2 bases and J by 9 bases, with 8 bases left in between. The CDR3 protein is CASSLRRGSPLHF. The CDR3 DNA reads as TGTGCCAGCAGTTTACGCAGGGGTTCACCCCTCCACTTT.

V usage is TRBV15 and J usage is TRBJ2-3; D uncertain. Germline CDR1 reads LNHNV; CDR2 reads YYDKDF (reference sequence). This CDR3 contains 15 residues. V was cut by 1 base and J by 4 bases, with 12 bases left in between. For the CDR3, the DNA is TGTGCCACCAGCAGAGGAGACGGGTACGCAGATACGCAGTATTTT. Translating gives CATSRGDGYADTQYF.

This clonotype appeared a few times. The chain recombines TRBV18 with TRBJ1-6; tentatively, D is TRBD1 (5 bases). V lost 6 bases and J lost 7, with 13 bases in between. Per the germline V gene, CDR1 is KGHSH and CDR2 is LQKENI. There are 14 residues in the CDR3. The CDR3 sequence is CASSPGRGNSPLHF. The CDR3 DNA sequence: TGTGCCAGCTCCCCGGGACGGGGCAATTCACCCCTCCACTTT.

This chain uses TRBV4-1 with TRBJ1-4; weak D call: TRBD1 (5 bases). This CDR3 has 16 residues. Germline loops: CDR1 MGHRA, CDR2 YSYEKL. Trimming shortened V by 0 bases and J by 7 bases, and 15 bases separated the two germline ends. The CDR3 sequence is CASSQEGAGRFEKLFF. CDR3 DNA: TGCGCCAGCAGCCAAGAGGGTGCGGGGCGGTTTGAAAAACTGTTTTTT.

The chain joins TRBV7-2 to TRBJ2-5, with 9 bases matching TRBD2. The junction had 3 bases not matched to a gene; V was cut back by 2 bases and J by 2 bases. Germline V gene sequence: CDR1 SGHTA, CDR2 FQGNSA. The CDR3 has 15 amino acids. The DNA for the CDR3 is TGTGCCAGCAGCTTACTAGCGGGGATTCAAGAGACCCAGTACTTC. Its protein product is CASSLLAGIQETQYF.

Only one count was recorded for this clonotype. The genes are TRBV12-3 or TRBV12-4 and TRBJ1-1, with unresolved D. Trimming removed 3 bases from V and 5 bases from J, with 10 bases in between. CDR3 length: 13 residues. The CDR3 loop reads CASSFTWGTEAFF. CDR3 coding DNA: TGTGCCAGCAGTTTTACTTGGGGAACTGAAGCTTTCTTT.

In DNA form, the CDR3 reads TGCAGTGCTAGTAGGCCCAGGGTCCGCTCCTACAATGAGCAGTTCTTC. Protein: CSASRPRVRSYNEQFF. This rearrangement joins TRBV20-1 to TRBJ2-1; D is possibly TRBD1 (5 bases). Germline loops: CDR1 DFQATT, CDR2 SNEGSKA (reference sequence). V lost 3 bases, J lost 0 bases, and 15 bases lay in between. The CDR3 has 16 residues.

This CDR3 reads CASSQDRLRGQETQYF. CDR3 in DNA: TGTGCCAGCAGCCAAGACAGATTAAGGGGACAAGAGACCCAGTACTTC. This chain connects TRBV3-1 to TRBJ2-5; a weak D match, TRBD1 (5 bases). The ends were cut back, 0 bases at V and 2 bases at J, with 13 bases in the middle. This CDR3 is 16 amino acids long. Germline values: CDR1 LGHDT, CDR2 YNNKEL (reference sequence).

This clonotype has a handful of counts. CDR3 sequence reads: CATSRDGGRYGYTF. The CDR3 coding sequence is TGTGCCACCAGCAGAGACGGGGGAAGATATGGCTACACCTTC. The chain joins TRBV15 to TRBJ1-2; a possible D gene is TRBD1 (5 bases). The CDR3 loop spans 14 amino acids. The germline gives CDR1 LNHNV, CDR2 YYDKDF (reference sequence). The V end lost 0 bases, the J end lost 5 bases, and 10 bases lay between the germline ends.

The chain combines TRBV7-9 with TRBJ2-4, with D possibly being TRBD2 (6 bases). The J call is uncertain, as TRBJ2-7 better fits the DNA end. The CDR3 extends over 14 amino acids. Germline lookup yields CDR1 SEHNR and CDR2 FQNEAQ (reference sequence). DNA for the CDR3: TGTGCCAGCAGCTTAGCGGTAGGGAGGCACGAGCAGTACTTC. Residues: CASSLAVGRHEQYF.

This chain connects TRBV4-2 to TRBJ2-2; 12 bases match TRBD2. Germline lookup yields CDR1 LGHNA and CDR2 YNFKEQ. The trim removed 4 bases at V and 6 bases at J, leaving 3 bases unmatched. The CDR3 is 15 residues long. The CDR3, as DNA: TGTGCCAGCAGCCCTCGGACTAGCGGGGCCGGGGAGCTGTTTTTT. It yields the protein CASSPRTSGAGELFF.

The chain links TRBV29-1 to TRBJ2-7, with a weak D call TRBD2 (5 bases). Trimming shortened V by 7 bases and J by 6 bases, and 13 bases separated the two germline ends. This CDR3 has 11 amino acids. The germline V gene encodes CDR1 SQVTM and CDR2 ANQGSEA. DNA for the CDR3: TGCAGCGCCCTGGGTGGAGGCGAGCAGTACTTC. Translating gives CSALGGGEQYF.

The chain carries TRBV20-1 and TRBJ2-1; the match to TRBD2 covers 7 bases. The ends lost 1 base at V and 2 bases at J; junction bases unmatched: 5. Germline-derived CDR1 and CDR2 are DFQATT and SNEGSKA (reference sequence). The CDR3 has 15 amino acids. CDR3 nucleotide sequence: TGCAGTGCTAGAGCTCCCGGACTAGCCTACAATGAGCAGTTCTTC. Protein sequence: CSARAPGLAYNEQFF.

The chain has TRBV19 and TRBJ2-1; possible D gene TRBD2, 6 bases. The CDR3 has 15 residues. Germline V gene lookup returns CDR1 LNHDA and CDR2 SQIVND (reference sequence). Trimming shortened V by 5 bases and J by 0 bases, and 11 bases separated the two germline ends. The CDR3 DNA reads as TGTGCCAGTAGTCAGCGGGTGAGCTCCTACAATGAGCAGTTCTTC. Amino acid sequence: CASSQRVSSYNEQFF. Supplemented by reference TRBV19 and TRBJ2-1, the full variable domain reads DGGITQSPKYLFRKEGQNVTLSCEQNLNHDAMYWYRQDPGQGLRLIYYSQIVNDFQKGDIAEGYSVSREKKESFPLTVTSAQKNPTAFYLCASSQRVSSYNEQFFGPGTRLTVL.

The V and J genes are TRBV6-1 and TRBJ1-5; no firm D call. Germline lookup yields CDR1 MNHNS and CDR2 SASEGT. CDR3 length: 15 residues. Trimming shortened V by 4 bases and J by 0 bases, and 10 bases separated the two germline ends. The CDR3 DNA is TGTGCCAGCAGTGCGTCTTACAATAGCAATCAGCCCCAGCATTTT. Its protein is CASSASYNSNQPQHF.

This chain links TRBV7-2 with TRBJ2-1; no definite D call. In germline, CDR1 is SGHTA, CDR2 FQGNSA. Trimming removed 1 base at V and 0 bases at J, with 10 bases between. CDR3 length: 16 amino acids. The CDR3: CASSLGPASSYNEQFF. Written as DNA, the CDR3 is TGTGCCAGCAGCTTAGGTCCGGCCAGCTCCTACAATGAGCAGTTCTTC.

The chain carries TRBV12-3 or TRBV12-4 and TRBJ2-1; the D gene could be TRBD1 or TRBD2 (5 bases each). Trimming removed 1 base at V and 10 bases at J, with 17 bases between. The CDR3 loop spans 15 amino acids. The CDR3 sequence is CASSLGDGTLYEQFF. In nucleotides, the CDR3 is TGTGCCAGCAGTTTAGGGGACGGCACTCTCTACGAGCAGTTCTTC.

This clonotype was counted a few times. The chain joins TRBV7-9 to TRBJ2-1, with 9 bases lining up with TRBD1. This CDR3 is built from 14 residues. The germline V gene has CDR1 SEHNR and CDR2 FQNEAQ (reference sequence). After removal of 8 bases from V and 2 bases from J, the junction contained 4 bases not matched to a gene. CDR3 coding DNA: TGTGCCAGCGGCACAGGGGGCACCTACAATGAGCAGTTCTTC. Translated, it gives CASGTGGTYNEQFF.

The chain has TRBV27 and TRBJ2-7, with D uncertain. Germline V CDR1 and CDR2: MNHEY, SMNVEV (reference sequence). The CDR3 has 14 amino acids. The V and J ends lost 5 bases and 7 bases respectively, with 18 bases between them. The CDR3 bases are TGTGCCAGCAGTGGGCCGGGTGTAGGAGATGAGCAGTACTTC. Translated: CASSGPGVGDEQYF.

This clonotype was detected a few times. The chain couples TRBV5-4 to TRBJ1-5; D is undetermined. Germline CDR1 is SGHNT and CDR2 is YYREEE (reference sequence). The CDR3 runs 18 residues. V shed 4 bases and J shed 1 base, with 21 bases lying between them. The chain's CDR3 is CASSQSLETASSNQPQHF. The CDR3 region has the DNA TGTGCCAGCAGCCAAAGCCTCGAAACAGCAAGCAGCAATCAGCCCCAGCATTTT.

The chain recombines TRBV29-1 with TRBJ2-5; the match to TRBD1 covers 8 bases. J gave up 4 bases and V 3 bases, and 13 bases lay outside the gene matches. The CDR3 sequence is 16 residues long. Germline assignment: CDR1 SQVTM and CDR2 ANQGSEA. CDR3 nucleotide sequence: TGCAGCGTTGATGTTGCAGGGGGCGAGGCTAGAGAGACCCAGTACTTC. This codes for CSVDVAGGEARETQYF.